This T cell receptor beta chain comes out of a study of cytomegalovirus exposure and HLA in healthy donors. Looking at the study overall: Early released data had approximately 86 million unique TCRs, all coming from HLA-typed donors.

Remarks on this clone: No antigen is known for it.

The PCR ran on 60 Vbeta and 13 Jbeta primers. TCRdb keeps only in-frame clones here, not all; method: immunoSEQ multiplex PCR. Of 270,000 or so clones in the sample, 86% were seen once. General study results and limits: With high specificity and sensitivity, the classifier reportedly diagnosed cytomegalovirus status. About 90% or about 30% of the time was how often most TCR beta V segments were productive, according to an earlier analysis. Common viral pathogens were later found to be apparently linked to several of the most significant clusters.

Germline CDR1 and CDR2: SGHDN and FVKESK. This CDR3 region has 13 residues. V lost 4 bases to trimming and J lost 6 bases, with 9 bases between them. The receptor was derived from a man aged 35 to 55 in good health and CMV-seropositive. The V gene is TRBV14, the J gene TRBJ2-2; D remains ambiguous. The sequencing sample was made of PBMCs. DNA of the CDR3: TGTGCCAGCAGCCTCCCCTGGCCCGGGGAGCTGTTTTTT. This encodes CASSLPWPGELFF. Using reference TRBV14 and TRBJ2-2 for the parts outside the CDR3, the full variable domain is EAGVTQFPSHSVIEKGQTVTLRCDPISGHDNLYWYRRVMGKEIKFLLHFVKESKQDESGMPNNRFLAERTGGTYSTLKVQPAELEDSGVYFCASSLPWPGELFFGEGSRLTVL.